What follows is one T cell receptor beta chain and its context. Clones were sequenced by immunoSEQ multiplex PCR, and TCRdb holds only the in-frame ones, with some missing. The sample comprises about 150,000 clones, approximately 85% of which are singletons, and 8% rests with the top ten. The record originates from a study of blood T cell repertoires in COVID-19. The V segment lost 1 base and the J segment 0 bases; nucleotides outside the gene matches: 6. CDR3 length: 17 amino acids. CDR1 is SGHVS, CDR2 FNYEAQ, per germline. V usage is TRBV7-6 and J usage is TRBJ2-1, with 7 bases fitting TRBD1. Sequences were obtained from peripheral blood. The receptor comes from a woman aged 55 to 70 with COVID-19, enrolled during active disease. This chain's CDR3 is CASSLDRSGGSYNEQFF. CDR3 coding DNA: TGTGCCAGCAGCTTAGATAGATCAGGGGGCTCCTACAATGAGCAGTTCTTC. Full variable domain (rest looked up from reference TRBV7-6 and TRBJ2-1): GAGVSQSPRYKVTKRGQDVALRCDPISGHVSLYWYRQALGQGPEFLTYFNYEAQQDKSGLPNDRFSAERPEGSISTLTIQRTEQRDSAMYRCASSLDRSGGSYNEQFFGPGTRLTVL.